Listed below are T cell receptor beta chains from one sample, sequenced in a study of shared clonotypes between healthy human individuals. Some clones are missing from TCRdb's copy, which holds only in-frame ones; the method was immunoSEQ multiplex PCR. Of 400,000 to 500,000 clones in the sample, less than 80% were seen once. Sequenced: PBMCs. The source of these receptors is a woman between 40 and 50 years old in good health. Some clones in this sample may be carry-over from other donors' samples. The CDR3 runs from the conserved cysteine through the conserved F or W. Each record gives: CDR3 DNA, CDR3 protein, D gene, CDR3 length, clone size, J gene, V gene. D genes are given only for firm matches. Size values are once, few and many counts, or a class for expanded clones, and some rows have none.

TGTGCCAGCACGGCATCGGTAGTGGTTGGGGCCAACGTCCTGACTTTC,CASTASVVVGANVLTF,-,16,-,TRBJ2-6,TRBV2
TGTGCCAGCAGTACCCCGCGGTTACTAGGACGGGAGTCCCCCTACGAGCAGTACTTC,CASSTPRLLGRESPYEQYF,-,19,-,TRBJ2-7,TRBV28
TGTGCCAGCAGTTCCACAGGGGGCTCCTACGAGCAGTACTTC,CASSSTGGSYEQYF,TRBD1,14,-,TRBJ2-7,TRBV6-5
TGCGCCAGCAGCCAAGATAGGCGGGGGATGACTAGCGGGCCGTATTTT,CASSQDRRGMTSGPYF,TRBD2,16,-,TRBJ2-3,TRBV4-3
TGTGCCAGCAGCCCTGGGGGCGGGGAGAGTTACAATGAGCAGTTCTTC,CASSPGGGESYNEQFF,-,16,-,TRBJ2-1,TRBV7-8
TGTGCCTCAACCGGGACAGGGGCAAATTCACCCCTCCACTTT,CASTGTGANSPLHF,TRBD1,14,-,TRBJ1-6,TRBV30
TGTGCCAGCAGCCAAGTGACCCGGGCCGGAGGGAGGATAGTCGAGACCCAGTACTTC,CASSQVTRAGGRIVETQYF,-,19,-,TRBJ2-5,TRBV4-2
TGTGCCATCAGTGAAGGGAGCTCCTACAATGAGCAGTTCTTC,CAISEGSSYNEQFF,-,14,medium-sized,TRBJ2-1,TRBV10-3
TGCGCCAGCACCCCTGGGGAAGGACCCCACACAGATACGCAGTATTTT,CASTPGEGPHTDTQYF,-,16,-,TRBJ2-3,TRBV5-1
TGTGCCAGCAGGGCTAGCGGCTACGAGCAGTACTTC,CASRASGYEQYF,TRBD2,12,-,TRBJ2-7,TRBV28
TGTGCCAGCAGTGGGACTAGCTACCAAGAGACCCAGTACTTC,CASSGTSYQETQYF,TRBD2,14,once,TRBJ2-5,TRBV2
TGTGCCAGCACCCCCGGAGGGGCCACTAATGAAAAACTGTTTTTT,CASTPGGATNEKLFF,-,15,-,TRBJ1-4,TRBV7-8
TGTGCCAGCAGCCGACGGACAAACCCTTACACTGAAGCTTTCTTT,CASSRRTNPYTEAFF,-,15,once,TRBJ1-1,TRBV7-9
TGCGCCAGCAGCTTCAATCAGAACACTGAAGCTTTCTTT,CASSFNQNTEAFF,-,13,many,TRBJ1-1,TRBV5-1
TGTGCCAGCAGCCCAGGTTTCGATAATTCACCCCTCCACTTT,CASSPGFDNSPLHF,-,14,-,TRBJ1-6,TRBV14
TGTGCCAGCAGTGGGGCGGGAGGGAACACCGGGGAGCTGTTTTTT,CASSGAGGNTGELFF,TRBD2,15,-,TRBJ2-2,TRBV11-2
TGTGCCAGCAGTACCCACGGGACTAGCGGGAAGAATGAGCAGTTCTTC,CASSTHGTSGKNEQFF,TRBD2,16,once,TRBJ2-1,TRBV6-6
TGTGCCAGCAGCCGACCTGGGATCGGCACTGAAGCTTTCTTT,CASSRPGIGTEAFF,-,14,-,TRBJ1-1,TRBV2
TGTGCCAGCAGTGAAGGCCCGGGCGCAGATACGCAGTATTTT,CASSEGPGADTQYF,-,14,-,TRBJ2-3,TRBV6-1
TGTGCCAGCAGCCCCGCGCGACAGAGATACAATGAGCAGTTCTTC,CASSPARQRYNEQFF,-,15,-,TRBJ2-1,TRBV7-3
TGTGCCAGCAGCCTCGTCAGCAGGGATCAGCCCCAGCATTTT,CASSLVSRDQPQHF,-,14,-,TRBJ1-5,TRBV4-2
TGTGCCAGCAGTGAGGGGACTAGCGGGAGTAACACAGATACGCAGTATTTT,CASSEGTSGSNTDTQYF,TRBD2,17,-,TRBJ2-3,TRBV25-1
TGTGCCAGCCGGCCGGGCGGAGGTGGCTACACCTTC,CASRPGGGGYTF,-,12,once,TRBJ1-2,TRBV25-1
TGTGCCAGCAGTGAAACGGAGGGAGTTGGCAATCAGCCCCAGCATTTT,CASSETEGVGNQPQHF,-,16,-,TRBJ1-5,TRBV6-1
TGTGCCAGCAGTGAGCAAGGGGGGGCCGCGGGGAATGAGCAGTTCTTC,CASSEQGGAAGNEQFF,-,16,-,TRBJ2-1,TRBV2
TGTGCCAGCAGGAAGGGGAGCTCCTACGAGCAGTACTTC,CASRKGSSYEQYF,-,13,once,TRBJ2-7,TRBV21-1